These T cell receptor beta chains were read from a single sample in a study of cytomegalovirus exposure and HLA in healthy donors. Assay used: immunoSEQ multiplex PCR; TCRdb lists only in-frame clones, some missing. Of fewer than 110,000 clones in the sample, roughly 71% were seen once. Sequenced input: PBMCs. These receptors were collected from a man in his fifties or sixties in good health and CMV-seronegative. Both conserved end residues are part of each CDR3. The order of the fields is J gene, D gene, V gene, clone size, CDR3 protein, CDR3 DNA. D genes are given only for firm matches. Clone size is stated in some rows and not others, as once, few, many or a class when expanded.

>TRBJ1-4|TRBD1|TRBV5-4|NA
CASSLQGIGEKLFF
TGTGCCAGCAGCTTACAGGGGATAGGTGAAAAACTGTTTTTT
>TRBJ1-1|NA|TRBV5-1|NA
CASSLGGSLNTEAFF
TGCGCCAGCAGCTTGGGAGGGTCCCTGAACACTGAAGCTTTCTTT
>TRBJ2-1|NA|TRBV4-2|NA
CASSQDASRNEQFF
TGTGCCAGCAGCCAAGATGCTAGCAGGAATGAGCAGTTCTTC
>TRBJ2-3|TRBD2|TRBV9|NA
CASSTSGRAVDTQYF
TGTGCCAGCAGCACTAGCGGGAGGGCCGTAGATACGCAGTATTTT
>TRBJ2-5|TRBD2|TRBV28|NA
CASTPGGGAETQYF
TGTGCCAGCACCCCCGGGGGAGGGGCAGAGACCCAGTACTTC
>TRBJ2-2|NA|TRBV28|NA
CASSLVEGIGELFF
TGTGCCAGCAGTTTAGTTGAGGGAATCGGGGAGCTGTTTTTT
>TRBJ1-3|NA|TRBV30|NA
CAWADLTSGNTIYF
TGTGCCTGGGCCGACTTAACTTCTGGAAACACCATATATTTT
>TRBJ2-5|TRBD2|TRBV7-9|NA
CASSSTSGGRETQYF
TGTGCCAGCAGCTCAACTAGCGGGGGTAGAGAGACCCAGTACTTC
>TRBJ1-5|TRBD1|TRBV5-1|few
CASSLTGAESQPQHF
TGCGCCAGCAGCCTGACAGGGGCGGAGAGTCAGCCCCAGCATTTT
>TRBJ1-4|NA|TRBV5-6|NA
CASSAATSDGGEKLFF
TGTGCCAGCAGCGCCGCAACATCGGACGGAGGGGAAAAACTGTTTTTT
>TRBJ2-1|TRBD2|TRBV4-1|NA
CAGSQDPPSGGNNEQFF
TGCGCCGGCAGCCAAGACCCCCCCAGCGGGGGGAACAATGAGCAGTTCTTC
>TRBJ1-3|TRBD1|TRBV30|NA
CAWRQTGFGNTIYF
TGTGCCTGGAGGCAGACAGGGTTTGGAAACACCATATATTTT
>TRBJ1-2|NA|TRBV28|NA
CASRDNNYGYTF
TGTGCCAGCAGGGACAACAATTATGGCTACACCTTC
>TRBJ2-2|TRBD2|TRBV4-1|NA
CASSQGLAGSNTGELFF
TGCGCCAGCAGCCAAGGACTAGCGGGTTCGAACACCGGGGAGCTGTTTTTT
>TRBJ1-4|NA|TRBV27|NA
CASSFRTDNEKLFF
TGTGCCAGCAGTTTTAGGACAGATAATGAAAAACTGTTTTTT
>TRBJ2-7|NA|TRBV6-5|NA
CASSKRESSYEQYF
TGTGCCAGCAGCAAGAGGGAATCTTCCTACGAGCAGTACTTC
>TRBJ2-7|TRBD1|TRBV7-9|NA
CASSPGTGAYEQYF
TGTGCCAGCAGCCCCGGGACAGGGGCCTACGAGCAGTACTTC
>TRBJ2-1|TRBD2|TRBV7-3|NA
CASSLSPTGLAGDGEQFF
TGTGCCAGCAGCTTAAGTCCCACCGGACTAGCGGGAGACGGTGAGCAGTTCTTC
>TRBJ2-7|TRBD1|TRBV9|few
CASSVDRAVVVKPYEQYF
TGTGCCAGCAGCGTTGACAGGGCCGTGGTGGTCAAACCTTACGAGCAGTACTTC
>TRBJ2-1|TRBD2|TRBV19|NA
CASSGGGGEYNEQFF
TGTGCCAGTAGCGGCGGGGGGGGAGAATACAATGAGCAGTTCTTC
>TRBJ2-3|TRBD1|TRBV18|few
CASSLRDRGRGTDTQYF
TGTGCCAGCTCACTAAGAGACAGGGGAAGAGGCACAGATACGCAGTATTTT
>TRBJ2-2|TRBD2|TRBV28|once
CASSWEWREGSGGELFF
TGTGCCAGCAGTTGGGAGTGGCGGGAGGGCTCGGGCGGGGAGCTGTTTTTT
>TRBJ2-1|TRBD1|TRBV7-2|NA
CASSPDRGNEQFF
TGTGCCAGCAGCCCAGACAGGGGCAATGAGCAGTTCTTC
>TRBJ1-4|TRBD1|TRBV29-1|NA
CSVEEGQGGEKLFF
TGCAGCGTTGAAGAGGGACAGGGTGGTGAAAAACTGTTTTTT
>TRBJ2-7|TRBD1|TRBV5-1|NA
CASSWGQGAFEEQYF
TGCGCCAGCAGCTGGGGGCAGGGGGCTTTCGAAGAGCAGTACTTC
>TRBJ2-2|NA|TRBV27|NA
CASGSQADTGELFF
TGTGCCAGCGGATCACAGGCCGACACCGGGGAGCTGTTTTTT
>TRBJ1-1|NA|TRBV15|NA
CATSRDLGGTEAFF
TGTGCCACCAGCAGAGATCTCGGAGGGACTGAAGCTTTCTTT
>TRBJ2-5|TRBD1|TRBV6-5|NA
CASRGTGRETQYF
TGTGCCAGCAGAGGGACAGGGAGGGAGACCCAGTACTTC
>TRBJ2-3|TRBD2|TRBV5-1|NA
CASSLGRVSSGSGTDTQYF
TGCGCCAGCAGCTTGGGCCGGGTTAGTAGCGGGAGTGGAACAGATACGCAGTATTTT
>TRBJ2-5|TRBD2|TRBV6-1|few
CASSTRLAVGETQYF
TGTGCCAGCAGTACCCGCCTAGCGGTGGGGGAGACCCAGTACTTC
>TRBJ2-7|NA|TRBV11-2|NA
CASSLGQKYEQYF
TGTGCCAGCAGCTTAGGACAGAAATACGAGCAGTACTTC
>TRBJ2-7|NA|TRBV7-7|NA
CASGEDGAKGRIQEQYF
TGTGCCAGCGGGGAGGACGGAGCAAAGGGGAGGATACAGGAGCAGTACTTC
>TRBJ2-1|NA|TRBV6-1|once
CASKGVAGVYNEQFF
TGTGCCAGCAAGGGGGTCGCGGGGGTCTACAATGAGCAGTTCTTC
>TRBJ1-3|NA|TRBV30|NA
CAWAAGFSGNTIYF
TGTGCCTGGGCCGCGGGGTTCTCTGGAAACACCATATATTTT
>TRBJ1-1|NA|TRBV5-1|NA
CASSLDTGYTEAFF
TGCGCCAGCAGCTTGGATACGGGGTACACTGAAGCTTTCTTT
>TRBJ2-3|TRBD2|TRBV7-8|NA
CASSPKTSGQRGDTQYF
TGTGCCAGCAGCCCAAAGACTAGCGGCCAAAGGGGGGATACGCAGTATTTT
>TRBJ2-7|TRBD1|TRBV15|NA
CATSRGGTGSSYEQYF
TGTGCCACCAGCCGGGGAGGGACAGGGTCCTCCTACGAGCAGTACTTC
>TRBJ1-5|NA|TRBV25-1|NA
CARPRDSNQPQHF
TGTGCCAGACCACGGGATAGCAATCAGCCCCAGCATTTT
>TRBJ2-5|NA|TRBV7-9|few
CASSFSRGETQYF
TGTGCCAGCAGCTTTAGTAGGGGAGAGACCCAGTACTTC
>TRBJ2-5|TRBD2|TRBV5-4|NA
CASSLREGETQYF
TGTGCCAGCAGCTTGAGGGAGGGGGAGACCCAGTACTTC
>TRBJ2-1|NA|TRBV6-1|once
CASRDSFSYNEQFF
TGTGCCAGCAGAGACAGTTTCTCCTACAATGAGCAGTTCTTC
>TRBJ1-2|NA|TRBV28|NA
CASSLARSGLSSYTF
TGTGCCAGCAGTTTAGCGAGATCGGGACTCAGCAGCTACACCTTC
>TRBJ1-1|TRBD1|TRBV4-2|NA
CASSRTQGTTEAFF
TGTGCCAGCAGCCGGACACAGGGGACCACTGAAGCTTTCTTT
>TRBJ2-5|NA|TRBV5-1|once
CASSIAGSQETQYF
TGCGCCAGCAGCATTGCCGGGTCCCAAGAGACCCAGTACTTC
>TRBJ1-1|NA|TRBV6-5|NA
CASSSAGLKSEAFF
TGTGCCAGCAGTTCCGCAGGGTTGAAGTCTGAAGCTTTCTTT